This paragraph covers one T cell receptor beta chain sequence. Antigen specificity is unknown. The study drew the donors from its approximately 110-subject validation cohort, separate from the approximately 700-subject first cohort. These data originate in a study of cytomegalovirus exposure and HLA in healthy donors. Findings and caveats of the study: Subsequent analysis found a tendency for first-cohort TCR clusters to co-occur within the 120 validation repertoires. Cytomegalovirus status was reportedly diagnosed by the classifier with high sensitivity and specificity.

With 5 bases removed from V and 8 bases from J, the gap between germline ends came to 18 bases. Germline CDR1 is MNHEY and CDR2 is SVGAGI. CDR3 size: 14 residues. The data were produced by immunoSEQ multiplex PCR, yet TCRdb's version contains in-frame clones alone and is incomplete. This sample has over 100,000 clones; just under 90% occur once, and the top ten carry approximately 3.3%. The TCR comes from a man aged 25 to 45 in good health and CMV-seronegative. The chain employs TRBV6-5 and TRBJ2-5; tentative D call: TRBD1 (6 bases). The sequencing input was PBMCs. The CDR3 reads CASSPSGTPETQYF. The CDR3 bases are TGTGCCAGCAGTCCATCCGGGACACCTGAAACCCAGTACTTC.